The present entry profiles one TCR beta chain with its context. Its antigen remains undetermined. Base qualities are missing; no much larger clone stands one base away. These data belong to a study of blood T cell repertoires in COVID-19 (TCRdb year 2020). Context from the whole study: Samples covering the acute and convalescent phases of COVID-19 were provided by collaborators in the United States, Italy and Spain. The prospective study material was composed of cDNA or gDNA derived from T cells, B-cell-depleted T cells, or PBMCs. Subjects who had been exposed to COVID-19, were actively infected with it, or had recovered from it provided the deeply sampled blood TCRbeta repertoires that made up the dataset. The repertoires were released in a freely available public database intended as a resource for research on the immune response to SARS-CoV-2. The samples were drawn from two sources: the first 160 participants of the ongoing ImmuneRACE study, and 950 to 1,500 subjects contributed by 6 global collaborators. Sample metadata almost always included a de-identified subject ID, COVID-19 status, age in years and sex. HLA class I and class II types, where available, came from metadata supplied by the sample provider rather than from assay-based typing. General findings and caveats noted by the study authors: How much clinical and demographic metadata was included differed by source and by participant, and the metadata was provided uncurated.

In the prospective study, participants were about 18 to 89 years old, resided in about two dozen geographic areas of the United States, and were enrolled through a virtual design. In the prospective study, cohorts were assigned on the basis of participant-reported clinical history obtained from a screening survey and a study questionnaire. Recovered participants in ImmuneRACE Cohort 3 were defined as having two consecutive negative NP/OP PCR tests, clearance from a healthcare professional, or resolution of symptoms. Each participant in the prospective study had whole blood, serum and a nasopharyngeal or oropharyngeal swab collected by mobile phlebotomists. Participants in the prospective study had the option to provide additional blood draws and questionnaires over a 2-month period. Prospective study blood samples were shipped either frozen or at room temperature before DNA extraction. Between the V and J ends, shortened by 2 bases and 0 bases respectively, the junction contains 14 bases. The cysteine opens and the phenylalanine closes a CDR3 of 17 amino acids. Only the CDR3 portion is preserved as DNA: 51 bases, with reading frame beginning at the first base. The germline V gene provides CDR1 MGHRA and CDR2 YSYEKL.

TCRbeta CDR3 regions were amplified from genomic DNA using the immunoSEQ Assay, a bias-controlled multiplex PCR. In the source study's methods: Within the assay, amplification of reference gene primers was used to estimate how many nucleated cells each sample contained. Sequence reads were collapsed and filtered to measure the absolute abundance of every unique TCRbeta CDR3 rearrangement. For each sample, productive Simpson clonality was calculated as the square root of Simpson's diversity index across productive rearrangements. TCRdb provides this immuneACCESS table in a form limited to in-frame rearrangements. Some clones are lacking; in checked studies, under half of them reflect an unresolved V gene, and why the rest are absent is not known. The D gene and trimming were derived from the DNA, and the V and J assignments and clone size from that table. Present in this sample are 200,000 to 300,000 clones, 86% of which were seen just once. Around 2.4% of the sample is taken by the ten largest.

Recombination linked TRBV4-1 to TRBJ1-3, and perhaps TRBD1 as D gene, on 5 matching bases. Material for sequencing was PBMCs or T cells enriched from blood (not recorded which). The receptor was derived from a woman in her late teens or twenties who had recovered from COVID-19. The CDR3 corresponds to CASSQNRNLLSGNTIYF. The sequenced DNA is TGCGCCAGCAGCCAAAACAGGAACCTCCTCTCTGGAAACACCATATATTTT.